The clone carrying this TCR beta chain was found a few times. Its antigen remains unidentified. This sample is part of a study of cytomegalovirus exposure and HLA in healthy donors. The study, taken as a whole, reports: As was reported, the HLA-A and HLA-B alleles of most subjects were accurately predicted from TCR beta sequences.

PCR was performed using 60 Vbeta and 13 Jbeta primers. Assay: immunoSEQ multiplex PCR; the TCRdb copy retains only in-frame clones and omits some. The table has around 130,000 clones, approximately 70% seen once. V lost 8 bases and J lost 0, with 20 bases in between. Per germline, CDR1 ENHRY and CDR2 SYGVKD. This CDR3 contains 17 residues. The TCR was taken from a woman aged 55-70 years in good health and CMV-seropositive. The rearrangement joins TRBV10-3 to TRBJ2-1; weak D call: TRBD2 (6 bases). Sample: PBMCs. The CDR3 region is CAIRGGGDGGSYNEQFF. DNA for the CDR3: TGTGCCATCCGTGGCGGAGGGGATGGTGGCTCCTACAATGAGCAGTTCTTC.